Below, one T cell receptor beta chain is given with its context. The antigen is undetermined. The data derive from a study of siplizumab effects on memory and regulatory T cells. Only in-frame clones appear in the TCRdb table, and some are missing; sequencing was by immunoSEQ multiplex PCR. The sample holds tens of thousands of clones, around 96% seen once. Study findings and constraints: A significant reduction in alloreactive sequences traceable to unstimulated CD4+ memory cells was produced by siplizumab.

Germline V gene lookup returns CDR1 MNHEY and CDR2 SMNVEV (reference sequence). This CDR3 spans 13 amino acids. V shed 4 bases, J shed 6 bases, and the junction held 5 bases outside the gene matches. This receptor was identified in a human donor in good health. The gene calls are TRBV27 and TRBJ2-7; 8 positions match TRBD1. Sequenced material: naive CD8+ T cells sorted from blood. CDR3 nucleotide sequence: TGTGCCAGCAGTTCATCTACAGGGGGCGAGCAGTACTTC. It codes for CASSSSTGGEQYF.